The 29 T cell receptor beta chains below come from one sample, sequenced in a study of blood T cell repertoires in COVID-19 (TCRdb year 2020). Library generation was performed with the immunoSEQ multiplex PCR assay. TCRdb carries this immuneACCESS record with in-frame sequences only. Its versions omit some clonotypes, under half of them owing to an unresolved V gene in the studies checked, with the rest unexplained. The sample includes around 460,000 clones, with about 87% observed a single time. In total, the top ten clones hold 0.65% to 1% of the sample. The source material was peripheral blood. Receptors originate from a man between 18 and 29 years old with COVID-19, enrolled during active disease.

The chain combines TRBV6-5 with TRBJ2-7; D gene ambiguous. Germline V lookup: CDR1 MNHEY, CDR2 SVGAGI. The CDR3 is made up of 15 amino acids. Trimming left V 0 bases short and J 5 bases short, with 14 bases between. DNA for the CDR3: TGTGCCAGCAGTTACTCATACGGTGTGGTGGACGAGCAGTACTTC. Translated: CASSYSYGVVDEQYF.

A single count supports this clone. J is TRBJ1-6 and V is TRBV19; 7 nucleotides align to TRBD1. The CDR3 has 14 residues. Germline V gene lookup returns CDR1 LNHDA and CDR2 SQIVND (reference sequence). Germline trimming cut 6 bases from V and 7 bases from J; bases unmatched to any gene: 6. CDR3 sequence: CASSQTGLNSPLHF. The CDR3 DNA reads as TGTGCCAGTAGCCAGACAGGGCTCAATTCACCCCTCCACTTT. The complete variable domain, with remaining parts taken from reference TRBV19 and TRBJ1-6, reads DGGITQSPKYLFRKEGQNVTLSCEQNLNHDAMYWYRQDPGQGLRLIYYSQIVNDFQKGDIAEGYSVSREKKESFPLTVTSAQKNPTAFYLCASSQTGLNSPLHFGNGTRLTVT.

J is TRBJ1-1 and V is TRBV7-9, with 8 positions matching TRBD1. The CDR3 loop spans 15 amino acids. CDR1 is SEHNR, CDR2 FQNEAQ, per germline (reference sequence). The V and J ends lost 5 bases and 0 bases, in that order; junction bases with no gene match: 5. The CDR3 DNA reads TGTGCCAGCAGCCAAGGACAGGGCATGAACACTGAAGCTTTCTTT. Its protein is CASSQGQGMNTEAFF.

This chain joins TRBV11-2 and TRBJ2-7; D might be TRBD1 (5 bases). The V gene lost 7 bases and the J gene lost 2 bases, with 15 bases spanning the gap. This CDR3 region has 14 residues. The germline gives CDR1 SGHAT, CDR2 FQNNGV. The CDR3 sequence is CASISVGAPYEQYF. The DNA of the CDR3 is TGTGCCAGCATTTCAGTTGGGGCCCCCTACGAGCAGTACTTC. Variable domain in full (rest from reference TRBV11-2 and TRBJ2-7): EAGVAQSPRYKIIEKRQSVAFWCNPISGHATLYWYQQILGQGPKLLIQFQNNGVVDDSQLPKDRFSAERLKGVDSTLKIQPAKLEDSAVYLCASISVGAPYEQYFGPGTRLTVT.

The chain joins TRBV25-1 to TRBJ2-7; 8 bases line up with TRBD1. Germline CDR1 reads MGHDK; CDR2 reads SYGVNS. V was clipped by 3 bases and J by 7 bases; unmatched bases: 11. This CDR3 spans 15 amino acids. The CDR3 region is CASSDSGTGEREQYF. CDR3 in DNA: TGTGCCAGCAGTGATTCCGGGACAGGCGAAAGGGAGCAGTACTTC.

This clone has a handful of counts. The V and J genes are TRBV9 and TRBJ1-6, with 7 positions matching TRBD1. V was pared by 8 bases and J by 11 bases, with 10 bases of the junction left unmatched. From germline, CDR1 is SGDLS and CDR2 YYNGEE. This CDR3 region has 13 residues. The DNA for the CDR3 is TGTGCCAGGCCGACAGGGTTTCACGCACCCCTCCACTTT. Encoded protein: CARPTGFHAPLHF.

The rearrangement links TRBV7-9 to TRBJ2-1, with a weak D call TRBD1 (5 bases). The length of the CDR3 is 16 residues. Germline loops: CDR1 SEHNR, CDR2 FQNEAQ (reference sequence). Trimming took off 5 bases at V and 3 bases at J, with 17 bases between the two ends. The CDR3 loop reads CASSPGAGPHYNEQFF. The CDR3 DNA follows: TGTGCCAGCAGCCCTGGGGCAGGGCCGCACTACAATGAGCAGTTCTTC. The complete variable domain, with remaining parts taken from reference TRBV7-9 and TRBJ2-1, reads DTGVSQNPRHKITKRGQNVTFRCDPISEHNRLYWYRQTLGQGPEFLTYFQNEAQLEKSRLLSDRFSAERPKGSFSTLEIQRTEQGDSAMYLCASSPGAGPHYNEQFFGPGTRLTVL.

Here the CDR3 DNA reads TGCGCCAGCAGCTTGGGACCTCCGACAGGCGCAGGGGGAGATACGCAGTATTTT. This gives the protein CASSLGPPTGAGGDTQYF. The chain is built from TRBV5-1 and TRBJ2-3, with 7 bases that match TRBD1. CDR1 and CDR2 (germline): SGHRS, YFSETQ. This CDR3 comprises 18 residues. The V gene end was trimmed by 0 bases and the J gene end by 5 bases; junction bases not matched to a gene: 15.

The CDR3 nucleotides are TGCGCCAGCAGCTTGGTTCTGCGGGAGTCCCCAGATACGCAGTATTTT. Translation gives CASSLVLRESPDTQYF. The gene calls are TRBV5-1 and TRBJ2-3; 7 bases are shared with TRBD2. After removal of 0 bases from V and 4 bases from J, the junction contained 8 bases not matched to a gene. Germline CDR1 and CDR2: SGHRS and YFSETQ. The CDR3 has 16 amino acids. Full variable domain (remainder filled in from reference TRBV5-1 and TRBJ2-3): KAGVTQTPRYLIKTRGQQVTLSCSPISGHRSVSWYQQTPGQGLQFLFEYFSETQRNKGNFPGRFSGRQFSNSRSEMNVSTLELGDSALYLCASSLVLRESPDTQYFGPGTRLTVL.

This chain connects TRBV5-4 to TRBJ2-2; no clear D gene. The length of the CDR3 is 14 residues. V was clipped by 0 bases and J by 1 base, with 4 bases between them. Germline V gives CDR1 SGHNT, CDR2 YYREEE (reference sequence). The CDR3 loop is CASSLGGNTGELFF. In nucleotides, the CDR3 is TGTGCCAGCAGCTTGGGAGGGAACACCGGGGAGCTGTTTTTT.

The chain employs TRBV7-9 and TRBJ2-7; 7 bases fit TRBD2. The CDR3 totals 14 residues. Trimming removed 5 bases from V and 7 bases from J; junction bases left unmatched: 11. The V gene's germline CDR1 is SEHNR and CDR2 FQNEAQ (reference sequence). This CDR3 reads CASSNRDYLWEQYF. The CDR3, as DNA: TGTGCCAGCAGCAACCGGGACTACCTGTGGGAGCAGTACTTC.

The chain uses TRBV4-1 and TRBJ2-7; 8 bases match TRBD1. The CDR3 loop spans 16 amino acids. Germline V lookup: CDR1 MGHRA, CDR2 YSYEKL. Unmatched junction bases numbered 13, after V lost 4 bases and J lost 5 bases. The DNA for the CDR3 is TGCGCCAGCAGCCCCGCACCGACAGGGGATTACCACGAGCAGTACTTC. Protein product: CASSPAPTGDYHEQYF.

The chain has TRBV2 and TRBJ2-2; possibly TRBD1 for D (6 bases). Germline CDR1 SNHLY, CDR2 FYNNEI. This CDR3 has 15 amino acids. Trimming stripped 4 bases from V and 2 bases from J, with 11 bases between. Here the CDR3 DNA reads TGTGCCAGCAGTGCGAACAGGGAAAACACCGGGGAGCTGTTTTTT. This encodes CASSANRENTGELFF.

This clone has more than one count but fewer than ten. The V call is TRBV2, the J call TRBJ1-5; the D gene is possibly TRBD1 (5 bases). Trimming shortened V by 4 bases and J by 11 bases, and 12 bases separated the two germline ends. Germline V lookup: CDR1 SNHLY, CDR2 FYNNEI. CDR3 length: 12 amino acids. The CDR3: CASSAGPRAQHF. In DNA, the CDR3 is TGTGCCAGCAGTGCAGGGCCCCGGGCCCAGCATTTT.

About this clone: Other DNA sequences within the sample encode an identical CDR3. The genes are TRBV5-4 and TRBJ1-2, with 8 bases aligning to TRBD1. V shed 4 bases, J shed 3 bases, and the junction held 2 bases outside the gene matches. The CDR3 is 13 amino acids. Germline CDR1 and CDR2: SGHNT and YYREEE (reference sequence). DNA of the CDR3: TGTGCCAGCAGCGCGGACAGGGACTATGGCTACACCTTC. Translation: CASSADRDYGYTF.

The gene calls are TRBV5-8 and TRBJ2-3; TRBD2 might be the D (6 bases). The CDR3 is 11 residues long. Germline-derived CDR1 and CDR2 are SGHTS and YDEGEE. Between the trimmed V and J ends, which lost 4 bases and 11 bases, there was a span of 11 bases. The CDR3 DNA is TGTGCCAGCAGCCCGGGGGTAGTGCAGTATTTT. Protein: CASSPGVVQYF.

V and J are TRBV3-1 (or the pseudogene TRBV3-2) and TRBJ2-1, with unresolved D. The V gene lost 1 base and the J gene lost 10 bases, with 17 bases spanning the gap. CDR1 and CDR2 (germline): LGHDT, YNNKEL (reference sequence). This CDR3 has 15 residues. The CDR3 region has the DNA TGTGCCAGCAGCCAAGGGAGTACTGGAAAACGAGAGCAGTTCTTC. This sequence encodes CASSQGSTGKREQFF.

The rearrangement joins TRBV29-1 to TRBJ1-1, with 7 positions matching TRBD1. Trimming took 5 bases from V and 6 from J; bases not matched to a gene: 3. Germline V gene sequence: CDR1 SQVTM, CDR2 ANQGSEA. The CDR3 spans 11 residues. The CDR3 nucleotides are TGCAGCGTTTGGACAGGAGCTGAAGCTTTCTTT. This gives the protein CSVWTGAEAFF.

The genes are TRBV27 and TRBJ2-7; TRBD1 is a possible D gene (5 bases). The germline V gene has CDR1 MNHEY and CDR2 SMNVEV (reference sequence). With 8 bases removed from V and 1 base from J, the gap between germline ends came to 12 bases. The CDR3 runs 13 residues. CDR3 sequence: CASAWAGSYEQYF. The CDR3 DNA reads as TGTGCCAGCGCTTGGGCAGGGTCCTACGAGCAGTACTTC.

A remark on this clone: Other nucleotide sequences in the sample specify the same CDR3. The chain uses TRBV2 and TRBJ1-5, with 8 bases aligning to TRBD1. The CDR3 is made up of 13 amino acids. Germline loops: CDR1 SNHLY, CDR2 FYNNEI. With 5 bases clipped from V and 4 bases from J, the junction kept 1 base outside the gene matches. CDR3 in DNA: TGTGCCAGCAGTCGACAGGGGAATCAGCCCCAGCATTTT. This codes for CASSRQGNQPQHF.

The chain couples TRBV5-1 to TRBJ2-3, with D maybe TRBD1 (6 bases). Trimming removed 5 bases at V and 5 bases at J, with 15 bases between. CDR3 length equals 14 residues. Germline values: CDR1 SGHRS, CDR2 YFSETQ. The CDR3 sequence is CASRSGNRVDTQYF. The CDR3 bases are TGCGCCAGCAGATCAGGCAACAGGGTAGATACGCAGTATTTT.

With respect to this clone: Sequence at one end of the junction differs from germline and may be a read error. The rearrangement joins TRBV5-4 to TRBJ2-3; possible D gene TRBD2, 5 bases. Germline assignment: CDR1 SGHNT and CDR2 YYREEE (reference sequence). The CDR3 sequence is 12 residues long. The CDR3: CASSSGLRSPFF. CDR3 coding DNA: TGTGCCAGCAGCTCCGGACTCCGTTCGCCGTTCTTT.

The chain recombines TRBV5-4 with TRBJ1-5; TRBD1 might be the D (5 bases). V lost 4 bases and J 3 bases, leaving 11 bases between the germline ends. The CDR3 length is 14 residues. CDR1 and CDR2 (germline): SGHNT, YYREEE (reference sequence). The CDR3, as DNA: TGTGCCAGCAGCCTCGGGGGTTTCAATCAGCCCCAGCATTTT. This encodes CASSLGGFNQPQHF.

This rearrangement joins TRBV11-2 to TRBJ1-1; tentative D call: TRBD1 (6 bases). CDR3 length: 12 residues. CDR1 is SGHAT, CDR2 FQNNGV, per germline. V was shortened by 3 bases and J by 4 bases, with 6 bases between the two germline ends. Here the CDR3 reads CASSLGATEAFF. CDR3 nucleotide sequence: TGTGCCAGCAGCTTGGGGGCCACTGAAGCTTTCTTT.

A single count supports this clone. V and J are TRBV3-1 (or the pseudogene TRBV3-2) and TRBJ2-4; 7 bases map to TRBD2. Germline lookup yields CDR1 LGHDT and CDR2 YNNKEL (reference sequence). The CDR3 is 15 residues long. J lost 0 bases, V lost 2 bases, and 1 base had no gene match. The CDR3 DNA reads TGTGCCAGCAGCCAACTAGCGGCAGCCAAAAACATTCAGTACTTC. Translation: CASSQLAAAKNIQYF.

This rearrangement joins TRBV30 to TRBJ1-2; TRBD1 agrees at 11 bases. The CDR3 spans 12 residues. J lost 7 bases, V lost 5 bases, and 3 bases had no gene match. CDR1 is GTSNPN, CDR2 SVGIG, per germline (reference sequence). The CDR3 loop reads CAWGTGGIGYTF. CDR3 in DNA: TGTGCCTGGGGGACAGGGGGGATTGGCTACACCTTC. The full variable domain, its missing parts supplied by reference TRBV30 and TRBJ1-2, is SQTIHQWPATLVQPVGSPLSLECTVEGTSNPNLYWYRQAAGRGLQLLFYSVGIGQISSEVPQNLSASRPQDRQFILSSKKLLLSDSGFYLCAWGTGGIGYTFGSGTRLTVV.

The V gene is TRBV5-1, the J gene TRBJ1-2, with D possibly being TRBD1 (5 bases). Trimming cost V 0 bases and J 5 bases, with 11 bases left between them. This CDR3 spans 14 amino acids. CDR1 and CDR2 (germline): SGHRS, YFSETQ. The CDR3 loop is CASSLEGRDYGYTF. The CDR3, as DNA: TGCGCCAGCAGCTTGGAGGGCAGGGATTATGGCTACACCTTC.

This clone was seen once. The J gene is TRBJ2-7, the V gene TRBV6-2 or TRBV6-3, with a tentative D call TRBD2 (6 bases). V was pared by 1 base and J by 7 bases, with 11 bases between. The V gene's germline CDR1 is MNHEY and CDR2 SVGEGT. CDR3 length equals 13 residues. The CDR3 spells CASSYWQGGEQYF. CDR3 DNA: TGTGCCAGCAGTTACTGGCAGGGAGGTGAGCAGTACTTC.

CDR3 in DNA: TGTGCCAGTAGTATAGGTCTGACTAGCGGGAGGATAGATACGCAGTATTTT. As protein: CASSIGLTSGRIDTQYF. The chain is built from TRBV19 and TRBJ2-3; 13 bases are a match to TRBD2. V gave up 1 base and J gave up 5 bases; unmatched junction bases: 6. CDR3 size: 17 residues. CDR1 is LNHDA and CDR2 is SQIVND in the germline V gene (reference sequence).